The sample holds a few counts of the clone carrying this T cell receptor beta chain. What it binds is not known. The TCR beta libraries were generated through quantitative 5'-RACE incorporating molecular barcodes. TCRdb reprocessed the 5' RACE reads via MiXCR and lists one record per CDR3 protein. The data contain fewer than 180,000 distinct CDR3 sequences, 44% of them seen just once; the ten biggest clones take up about 15%. Germline V gene data show CDR1 as LNHNV and CDR2 as YYDKDF (reference sequence). The CDR3 is 14 amino acids. The V end lost 4 bases, the J end lost 1 base, and 11 bases lay between the germline ends. This sample was taken from a study of CD8 T cells in ankylosing spondylitis. Study-wide results and caveats: Those disease-linked clones were CD8+; they were also relatively rare in peripheral blood.

This chain uses TRBV15 with TRBJ2-7; weak D call: TRBD1 (6 bases). The origin of this receptor is a male donor with ankylosing spondylitis. Material for sequencing was synovial fluid, either unsorted or a sorted T cell fraction (not recorded which). CDR3: CATSTGASSYEQYF. The CDR3 DNA follows: TGTGCCACCAGCACAGGGGCCTCATCCTACGAGCAGTACTTC.